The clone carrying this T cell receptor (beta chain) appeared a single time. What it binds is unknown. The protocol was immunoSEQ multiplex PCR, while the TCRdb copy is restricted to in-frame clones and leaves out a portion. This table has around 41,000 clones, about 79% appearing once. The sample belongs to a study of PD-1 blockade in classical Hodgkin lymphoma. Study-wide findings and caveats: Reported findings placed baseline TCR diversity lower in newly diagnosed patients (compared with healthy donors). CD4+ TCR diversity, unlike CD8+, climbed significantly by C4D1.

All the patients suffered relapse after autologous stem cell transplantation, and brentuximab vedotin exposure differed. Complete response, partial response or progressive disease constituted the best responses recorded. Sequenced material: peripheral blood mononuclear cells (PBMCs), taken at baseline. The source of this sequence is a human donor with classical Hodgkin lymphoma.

The chain's CDR3 is CASSDVGVRGLGEKLFF. In nucleotides, the CDR3 is TGTGCCAGCAGTGATGTCGGGGTACGGGGGCTAGGGGAAAAACTGTTTTTT. V is TRBV25-1 and J is TRBJ1-4, with D possibly TRBD1 on 6 matching bases. V lost 3 bases and J lost 8, with 22 bases in between. Germline CDR1 is MGHDK and CDR2 is SYGVNS. This CDR3 is 17 amino acids long.